A selection of T cell receptor beta chains follows, all from one sample in a study of T cell repertoires in cytomegalovirus infection. TCRdb fed the reads into MiXCR, producing one record per CDR3 protein. The sample records approximately 500,000 distinct CDR3 sequences, around 11% being singletons. The specimen sequenced was PBMCs. These receptors were obtained from a human donor in good health (CMV status not recorded). Some clones in this sample may be carry-over from other donors' samples. Each CDR3 is given with its conserved first and last residue. Each record gives: CDR3 DNA, CDR3 protein, D gene, clone size, V gene, J gene. A D gene is named only where the DNA matches it firmly. The size field is filled for only some rows; it gives once, few, many or a size class.

DNA: TGCAGTGCTAGAGATATGGGGGCGGGTGAGCAGTTCTTC
CDR3: CSARDMGAGEQFF
D: -
size: few
V: TRBV20-1
J: TRBJ2-1

DNA: TGTGCCAGCAGGGAGGGAATGGACACTGAAGCTTTCTTT
CDR3: CASREGMDTEAFF
D: -
size: -
V: TRBV2
J: TRBJ1-1

DNA: TGTGCCAGCAGCCCCCAACTGGACGGCCATCTCCACTTT
CDR3: CASSPQLDGHLHF
D: -
size: many
V: TRBV6-2/TRBV6-3
J: TRBJ1-6

DNA: TGTGCCAGCAGCTCTAGACAGGGGGCGGTAGAGACCCAGTACTTC
CDR3: CASSSRQGAVETQYF
D: TRBD1
size: -
V: TRBV5-4
J: TRBJ2-5

DNA: TGTGCCAGCAGTATGCGTCGGTGGCACTCCTACGAGCAGTACTTC
CDR3: CASSMRRWHSYEQYF
D: -
size: -
V: TRBV28
J: TRBJ2-7

DNA: TGTGCCAGCAGCTTAAACAGCGGGGGGGCCGGGGAGCTGTTTTTT
CDR3: CASSLNSGGAGELFF
D: TRBD2
size: many
V: TRBV11-3
J: TRBJ2-2

DNA: TGCAGCGTGGTACCGGGACAGGTAGAGACCCAGTACTTC
CDR3: CSVVPGQVETQYF
D: TRBD1
size: few
V: TRBV29-1
J: TRBJ2-5

DNA: TGCAGTGCTAGCGGGGGGGCCGGCACTGAAGCTTTCTTT
CDR3: CSASGGAGTEAFF
D: -
size: few
V: TRBV20-1
J: TRBJ1-1

DNA: TGCAGCGTGGACCAGGGGGGCAATCAGCCCCAGCATTTT
CDR3: CSVDQGGNQPQHF
D: TRBD1
size: -
V: TRBV29-1
J: TRBJ1-5

DNA: TGTGCCAGTAGTATAGGGTGGACAGGGAAAAATGAGCAGTTCTTC
CDR3: CASSIGWTGKNEQFF
D: TRBD1
size: -
V: TRBV19
J: TRBJ2-1

DNA: TGTGCCAGTAGTATAGATCGACAGGGGGACCTTTATGGCTACACCTTC
CDR3: CASSIDRQGDLYGYTF
D: TRBD1
size: -
V: TRBV19
J: TRBJ1-2

DNA: TGTGCCAGCAGTTCTAACGGACTCGATTACTACGAGCAGTACTTC
CDR3: CASSSNGLDYYEQYF
D: -
size: -
V: TRBV28
J: TRBJ2-7

DNA: TGTGCCAGCAGTTACCGAAAAGGGGACTATGGCTACACCTTC
CDR3: CASSYRKGDYGYTF
D: -
size: many
V: TRBV6-6
J: TRBJ1-2

DNA: TGTGCCAGCAGCTTCTTGGGGGTCGAGCCCTTCGATGAGCAGTTCTTC
CDR3: CASSFLGVEPFDEQFF
D: -
size: many
V: TRBV7-6
J: TRBJ2-1

DNA: TGCAGTGCTAGAGTTGTCACTCCGGGACAGGGCCTGGGCTTCGATGAAAAACTGTTTTTT
CDR3: CSARVVTPGQGLGFDEKLFF
D: TRBD1
size: few
V: TRBV20-1
J: TRBJ1-4